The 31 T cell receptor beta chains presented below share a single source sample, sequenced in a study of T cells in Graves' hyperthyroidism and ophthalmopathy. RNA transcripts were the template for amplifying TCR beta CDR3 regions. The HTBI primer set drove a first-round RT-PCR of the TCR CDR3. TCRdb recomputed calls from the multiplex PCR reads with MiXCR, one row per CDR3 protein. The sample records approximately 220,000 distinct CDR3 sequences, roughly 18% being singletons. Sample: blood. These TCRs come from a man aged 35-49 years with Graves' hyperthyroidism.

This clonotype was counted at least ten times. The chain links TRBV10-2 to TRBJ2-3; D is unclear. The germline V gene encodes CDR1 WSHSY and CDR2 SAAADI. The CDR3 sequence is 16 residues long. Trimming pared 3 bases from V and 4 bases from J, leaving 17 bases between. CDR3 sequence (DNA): TGCGCCAGCAGTGAATTTTCCAGCAAGTTATCAGATACGCAGTATTTT. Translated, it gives CASSEFSSKLSDTQYF.

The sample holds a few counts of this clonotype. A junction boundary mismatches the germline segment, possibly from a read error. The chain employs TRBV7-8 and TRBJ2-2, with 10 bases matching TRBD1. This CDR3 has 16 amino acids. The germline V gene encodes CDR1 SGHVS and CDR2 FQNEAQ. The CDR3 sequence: CASSSSGTGVTGELFF. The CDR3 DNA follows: TGTGCCAGCAGCTCCTCCGGGACAGGGGTCACCGGGGAGCTGTTCTTT. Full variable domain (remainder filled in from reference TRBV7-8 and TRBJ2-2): GAGVSQSPRYKVAKRGQDVALRCDPISGHVSLFWYQQALGQGPEFLTYFQNEAQLDKSGLPSDRFFAERPEGSVSTLKIQRTQQEDSAVYLCASSSSGTGVTGELFFGEGSRLTVL.

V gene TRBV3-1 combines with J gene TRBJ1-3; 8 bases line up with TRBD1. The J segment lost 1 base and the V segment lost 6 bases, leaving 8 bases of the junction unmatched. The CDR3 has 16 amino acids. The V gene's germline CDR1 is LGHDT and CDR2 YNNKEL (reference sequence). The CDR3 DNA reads TGTGCCAGCAGACCTGTTACAGGGGGTTCTGGAAACACCATATATTTT. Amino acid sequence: CASRPVTGGSGNTIYF.

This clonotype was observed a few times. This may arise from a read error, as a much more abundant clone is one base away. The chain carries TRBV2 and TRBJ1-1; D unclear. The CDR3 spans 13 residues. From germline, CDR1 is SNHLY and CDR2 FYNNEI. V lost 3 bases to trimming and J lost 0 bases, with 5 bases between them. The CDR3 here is CASSDWLNTEAFF. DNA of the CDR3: TGTGCCAGCAGTGATTGGCTGAACACTGAAGCTTTCTTT.

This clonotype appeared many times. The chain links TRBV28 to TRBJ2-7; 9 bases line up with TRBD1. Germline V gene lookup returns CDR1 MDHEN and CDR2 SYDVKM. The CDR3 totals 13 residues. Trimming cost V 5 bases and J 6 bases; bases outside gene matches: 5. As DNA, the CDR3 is TGTGCCAGCAGTCTACAGGGGGCGGGCGAGCAGTACTTC. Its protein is CASSLQGAGEQYF.

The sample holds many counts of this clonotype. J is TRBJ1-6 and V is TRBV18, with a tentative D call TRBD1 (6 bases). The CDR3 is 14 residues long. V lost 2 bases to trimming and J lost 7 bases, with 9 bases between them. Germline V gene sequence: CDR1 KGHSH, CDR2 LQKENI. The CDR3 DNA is TGTGCCAGCTCACCAAGGCAGGGGAATTCACCCCTCCACTTT. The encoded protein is CASSPRQGNSPLHF.

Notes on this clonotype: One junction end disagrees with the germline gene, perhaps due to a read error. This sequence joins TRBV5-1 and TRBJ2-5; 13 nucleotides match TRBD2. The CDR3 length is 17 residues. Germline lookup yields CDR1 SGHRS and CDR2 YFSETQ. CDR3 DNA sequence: TGCGCCAGCAGCTCAGGACTAGCGGGGGCCGGGGTCGAGACCCTGTACTTC. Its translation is CASSSGLAGAGVETLYF.

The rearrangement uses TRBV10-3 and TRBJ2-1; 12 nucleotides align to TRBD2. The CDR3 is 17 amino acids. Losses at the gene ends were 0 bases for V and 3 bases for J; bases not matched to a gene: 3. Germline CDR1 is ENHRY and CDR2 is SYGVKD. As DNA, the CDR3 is TGTGCCATCAGTGAGTCGGGACTAGCGGGCTTCTACAATGAGCAGTTCTTC. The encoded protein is CAISESGLAGFYNEQFF.

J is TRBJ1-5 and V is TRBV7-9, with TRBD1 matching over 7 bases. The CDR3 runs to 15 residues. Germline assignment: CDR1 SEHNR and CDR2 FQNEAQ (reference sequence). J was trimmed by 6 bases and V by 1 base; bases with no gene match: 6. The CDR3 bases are TGTGCCAGCAGCTTAGGACAGGGTAACGGTCAGCCCCAGCATTTT. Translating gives CASSLGQGNGQPQHF.

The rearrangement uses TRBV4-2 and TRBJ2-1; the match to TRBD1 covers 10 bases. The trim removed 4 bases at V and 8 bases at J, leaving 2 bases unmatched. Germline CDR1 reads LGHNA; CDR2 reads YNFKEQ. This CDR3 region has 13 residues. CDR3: CASSLDRGYEQFF. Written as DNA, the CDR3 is TGTGCCAGCAGCCTGGACAGGGGGTATGAGCAGTTCTTC.

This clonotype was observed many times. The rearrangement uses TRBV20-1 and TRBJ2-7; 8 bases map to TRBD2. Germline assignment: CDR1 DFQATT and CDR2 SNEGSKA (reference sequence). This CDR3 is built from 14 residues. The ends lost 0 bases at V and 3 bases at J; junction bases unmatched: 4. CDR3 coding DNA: TGCAGTGCTAGAGATGTAGCGGGGTTCTACGAGCAGTACTTC. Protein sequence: CSARDVAGFYEQYF.

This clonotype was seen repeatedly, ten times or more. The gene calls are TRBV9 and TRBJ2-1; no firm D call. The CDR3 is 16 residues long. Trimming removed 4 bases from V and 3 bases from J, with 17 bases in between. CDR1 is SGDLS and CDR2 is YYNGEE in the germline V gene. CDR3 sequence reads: CASSTVPSVDYNEQFF. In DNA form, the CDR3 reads TGTGCCAGCAGCACCGTTCCCAGCGTAGACTACAATGAGCAGTTCTTC.

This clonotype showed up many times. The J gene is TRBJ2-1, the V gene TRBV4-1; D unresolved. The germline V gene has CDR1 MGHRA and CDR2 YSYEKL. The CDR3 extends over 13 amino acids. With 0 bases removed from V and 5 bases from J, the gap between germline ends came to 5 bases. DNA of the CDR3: TGCGCCAGCAGCCAAGATTACAACAATGAGCAGTTCTTC. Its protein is CASSQDYNNEQFF.

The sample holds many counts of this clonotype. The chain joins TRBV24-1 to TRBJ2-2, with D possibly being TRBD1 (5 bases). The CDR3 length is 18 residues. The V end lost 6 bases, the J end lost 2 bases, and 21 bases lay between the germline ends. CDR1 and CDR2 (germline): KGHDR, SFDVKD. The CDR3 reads CATSRGLTSYYNTGELFF. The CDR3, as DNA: TGTGCCACCAGTAGGGGCCTAACCTCATATTATAACACCGGGGAGCTGTTTTTT.

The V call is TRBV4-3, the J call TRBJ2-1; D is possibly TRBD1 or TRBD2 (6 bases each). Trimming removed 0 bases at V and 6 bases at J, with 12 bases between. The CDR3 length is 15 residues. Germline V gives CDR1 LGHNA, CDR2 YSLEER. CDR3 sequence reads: CASSQESRGGNEQFF. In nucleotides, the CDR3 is TGCGCCAGCAGCCAAGAATCCAGGGGAGGCAATGAGCAGTTCTTC.

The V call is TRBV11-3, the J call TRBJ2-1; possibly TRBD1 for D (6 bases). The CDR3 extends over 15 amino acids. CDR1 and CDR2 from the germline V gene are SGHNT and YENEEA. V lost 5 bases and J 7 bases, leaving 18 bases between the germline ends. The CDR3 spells CASSRDVLRGNEQFF. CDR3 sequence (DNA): TGTGCCAGCAGCCGGGACGTATTAAGGGGGAATGAGCAGTTCTTC. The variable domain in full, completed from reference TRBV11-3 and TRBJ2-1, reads EAGVVQSPRYKIIEKKQPVAFWCNPISGHNTLYWYLQNLGQGPELLIRYENEEAVDDSQLPKDRFSAERLKGVDSTLKIQPAELGDSAVYLCASSRDVLRGNEQFFGPGTRLTVL.

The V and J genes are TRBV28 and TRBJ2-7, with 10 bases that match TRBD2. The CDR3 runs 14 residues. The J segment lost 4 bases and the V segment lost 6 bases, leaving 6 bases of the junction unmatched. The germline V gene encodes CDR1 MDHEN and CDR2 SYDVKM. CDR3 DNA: TGTGCCAGCAGCGTGACTAGCGGGTGGTACGAGCAGTACTTC. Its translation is CASSVTSGWYEQYF.

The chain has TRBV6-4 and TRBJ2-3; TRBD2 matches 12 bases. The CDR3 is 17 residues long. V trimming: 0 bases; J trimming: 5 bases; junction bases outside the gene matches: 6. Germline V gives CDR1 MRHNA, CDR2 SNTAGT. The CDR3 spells CASSDSSLAGGQDTQYF. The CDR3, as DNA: TGTGCCAGCAGTGACTCATCGCTAGCGGGGGGGCAAGATACGCAGTATTTT.

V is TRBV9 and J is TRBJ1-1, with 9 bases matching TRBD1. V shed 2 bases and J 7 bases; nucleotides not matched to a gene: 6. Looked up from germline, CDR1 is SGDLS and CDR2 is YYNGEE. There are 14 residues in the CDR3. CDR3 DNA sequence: TGTGCCAGCAGCGTGGGGACAGGGCCGGGTGAAGCTTTCTTT. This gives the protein CASSVGTGPGEAFF.

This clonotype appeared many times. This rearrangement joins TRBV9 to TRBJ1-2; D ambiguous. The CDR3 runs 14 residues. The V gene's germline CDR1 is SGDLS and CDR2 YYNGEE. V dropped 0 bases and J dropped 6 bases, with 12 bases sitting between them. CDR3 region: CASSVGDFVDGYTF. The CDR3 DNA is TGTGCCAGCAGCGTAGGGGATTTCGTCGATGGCTACACCTTC.

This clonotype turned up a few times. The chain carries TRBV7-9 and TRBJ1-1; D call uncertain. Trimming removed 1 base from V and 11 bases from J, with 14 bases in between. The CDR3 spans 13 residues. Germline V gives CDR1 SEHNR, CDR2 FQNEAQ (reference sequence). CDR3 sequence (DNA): TGTGCCAGCAGCTTAGGGGAGGCCCCGGGGGCTTTCTTT. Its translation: CASSLGEAPGAFF.

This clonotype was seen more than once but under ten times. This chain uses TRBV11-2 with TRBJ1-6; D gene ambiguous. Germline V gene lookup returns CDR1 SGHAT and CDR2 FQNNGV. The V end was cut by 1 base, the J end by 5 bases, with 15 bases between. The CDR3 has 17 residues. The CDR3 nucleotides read TGTGCCAGCAGCTTAGCCAGTCCCGTAAACAATAATTCACCCCTCCACTTT. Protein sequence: CASSLASPVNNNSPLHF.

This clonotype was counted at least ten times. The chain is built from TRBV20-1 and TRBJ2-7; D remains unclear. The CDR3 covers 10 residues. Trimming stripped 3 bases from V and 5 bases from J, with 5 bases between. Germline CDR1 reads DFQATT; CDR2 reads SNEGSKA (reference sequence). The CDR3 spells CSASLDEQYF. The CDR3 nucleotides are TGCAGTGCTAGTCTGGACGAGCAGTACTTC.

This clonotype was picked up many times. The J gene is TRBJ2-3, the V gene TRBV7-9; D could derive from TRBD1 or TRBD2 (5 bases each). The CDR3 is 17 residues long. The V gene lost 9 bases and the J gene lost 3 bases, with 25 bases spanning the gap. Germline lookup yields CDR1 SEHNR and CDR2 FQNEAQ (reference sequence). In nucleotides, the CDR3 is TGTGCCAGTAACCCAGTGTTTGGGGGTAGGGGAACAGATACGCAGTATTTT. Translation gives CASNPVFGGRGTDTQYF.

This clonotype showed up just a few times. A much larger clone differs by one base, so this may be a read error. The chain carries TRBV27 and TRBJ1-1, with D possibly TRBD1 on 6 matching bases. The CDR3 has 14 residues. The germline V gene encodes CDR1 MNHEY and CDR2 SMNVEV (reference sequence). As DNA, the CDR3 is TGTGCCAGCACCCGGGGAGGGGGGAACACTGAAGCTTCCTTT. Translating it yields CASTRGGGNTEASF.

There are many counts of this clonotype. The CDR3 spells CAWRKDRVREQYF. CDR3 nucleotide sequence: TGTGCCTGGAGGAAAGACAGGGTAAGGGAGCAGTACTTC. The chain combines TRBV30 with TRBJ2-7, with TRBD1 identical over 7 bases. The V gene end was trimmed by 3 bases and the J gene end by 7 bases; junction bases not matched to a gene: 9. The CDR3 sequence is 13 residues long. Germline V gene data show CDR1 as GTSNPN and CDR2 as SVGIG (reference sequence).

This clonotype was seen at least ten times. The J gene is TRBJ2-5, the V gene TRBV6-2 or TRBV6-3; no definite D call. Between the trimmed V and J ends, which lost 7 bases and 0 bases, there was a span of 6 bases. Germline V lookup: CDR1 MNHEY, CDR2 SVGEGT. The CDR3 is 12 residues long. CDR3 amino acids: CASKSYQETQYF. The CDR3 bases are TGTGCCAGCAAGTCGTACCAAGAGACCCAGTACTTC.

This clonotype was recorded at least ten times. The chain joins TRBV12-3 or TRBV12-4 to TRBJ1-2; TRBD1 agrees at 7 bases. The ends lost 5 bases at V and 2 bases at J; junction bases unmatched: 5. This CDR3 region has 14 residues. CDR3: CASSGDSWNYGYTF. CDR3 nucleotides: TGTGCCAGCAGTGGGGACAGCTGGAACTATGGCTACACCTTC.

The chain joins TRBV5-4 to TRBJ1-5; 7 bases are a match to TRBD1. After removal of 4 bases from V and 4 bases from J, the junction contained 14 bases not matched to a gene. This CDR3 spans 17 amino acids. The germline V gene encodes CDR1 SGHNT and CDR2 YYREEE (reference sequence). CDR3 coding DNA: TGTGCCAGCAGCCCCGTCGGCAGGGGGGCCGAAAATCAGCCCCAGCATTTT. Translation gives CASSPVGRGAENQPQHF.

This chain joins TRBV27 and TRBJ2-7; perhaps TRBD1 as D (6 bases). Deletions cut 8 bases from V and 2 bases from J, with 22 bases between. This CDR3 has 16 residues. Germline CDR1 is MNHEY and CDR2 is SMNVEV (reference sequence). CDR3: CASGPQLGRGPYEQYF. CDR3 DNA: TGTGCCAGCGGACCTCAGTTAGGCAGGGGTCCCTACGAGCAGTACTTC.

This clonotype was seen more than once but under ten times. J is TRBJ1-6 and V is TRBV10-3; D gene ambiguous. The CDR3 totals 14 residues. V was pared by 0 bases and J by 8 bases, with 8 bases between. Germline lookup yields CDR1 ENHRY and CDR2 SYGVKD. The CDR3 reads CAISESPAHSPLHF. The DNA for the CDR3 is TGTGCCATCAGTGAGTCGCCGGCCCATTCACCCCTCCACTTT.